These 20 T cell receptor beta chains were sequenced from one sample in a study of T cells in Graves' hyperthyroidism and ophthalmopathy. RNA transcripts were the template for amplifying TCR beta CDR3 regions. Carried out on the TCR CDR3, a first-round RT-PCR used the HTBI primer set. Each CDR3 protein is one row after TCRdb ran MiXCR on the multiplex PCR reads. This table holds roughly 570,000 distinct CDR3 sequences, more than 45% found once. Sequenced input: peripheral blood or thyroid tissue (not recorded which). These TCRs come from an adult woman with Graves' disease, either hyperthyroidism or ophthalmopathy (not recorded which).

The chain links TRBV6-9 to TRBJ1-6; D is possibly TRBD1 (6 bases). The CDR3 sequence is 14 residues long. The germline CDR1 and CDR2 sequences are MNHGY and SVAAGI. Deletions cut 11 bases from V and 7 bases from J, with 18 bases between. Written as DNA, the CDR3 is TGTGCCCGAATCACCGGGACACCGAATTCACCCCTCCACTTT. As protein: CARITGTPNSPLHF.

This clonotype was seen a few times. This sequence may be a read error, since a much larger clone differs from it by one base. The chain has TRBV20-1 and TRBJ2-7; D is tentatively TRBD1 or TRBD2 (5 bases each). The CDR3 contains 16 residues. The V gene lost 1 base and the J gene lost 3 bases, with 19 bases spanning the gap. Germline CDR1 DFQATT, CDR2 SNEGSKA (reference sequence). CDR3 bases: TGCAGTGCTAGAGGGCCCCCCCGGGGCAGACTCTACGAGCAGTACTTC. This gives the protein CSARGPPRGRLYEQYF.

This clonotype was seen at least ten times. J is TRBJ2-7 and V is TRBV11-2; D is unclear. The CDR3 is made up of 14 amino acids. V gave up 5 bases and J gave up 2 bases, with 13 bases separating them. CDR1 SGHAT and CDR2 FQNNGV come from the germline V gene. Here the CDR3 reads CASSELVNPYEQYF. CDR3 coding DNA: TGTGCCAGCAGCGAGCTAGTGAACCCCTACGAGCAGTACTTC.

This clonotype has ten or more counts. This chain connects TRBV20-1 to TRBJ1-2; D not certain. Germline loops: CDR1 DFQATT, CDR2 SNEGSKA (reference sequence). This CDR3 contains 13 residues. The V end was cut by 0 bases, the J end by 4 bases, with 9 bases between. The DNA of the CDR3 is TGCAGTGCTAGAGATCCGTGGGGCTATGGCTACACCTTC. Its protein product is CSARDPWGYGYTF.

This rearrangement joins TRBV7-9 to TRBJ1-1; D may be TRBD1 (5 bases). Germline CDR1 and CDR2: SEHNR and FQNEAQ (reference sequence). The CDR3 totals 14 residues. Between the trimmed V and J ends, which lost 0 bases and 11 bases, there was a span of 16 bases. As DNA, the CDR3 is TGTGCCAGCAGCTTAGCGTATACGGGGCACGGGGCTTTCTTT. Its translation: CASSLAYTGHGAFF.

The J gene is TRBJ2-7, the V gene TRBV10-3; no clear D gene. Germline loops: CDR1 ENHRY, CDR2 SYGVKD. V lost 5 bases, J lost 0 bases, and 11 bases lay in between. The CDR3 sequence is 14 residues long. The CDR3 protein is CAISTQSGSYEQYF. In DNA form, the CDR3 reads TGTGCCATCAGTACTCAATCGGGCTCCTACGAGCAGTACTTC.

With regard to this clonotype: Without the conserved terminal phenylalanine or tryptophan, this CDR3 likely stems from a read error. Because the CDR3's place on the DNA is in doubt, the DNA is left out and the CDR3 is given as listed by TCRdb. The chain uses TRBV20-1 and TRBJ1-3. The CDR3 length is 10 residues, termini included. Germline CDR1 reads DFQATT; CDR2 reads SNEGSKA (reference sequence). The CDR3 sequence is CSARSMRGLT.

This clonotype appeared many times. CDR3: CATRDNILSPLHF. The DNA for the CDR3 is TGTGCCACCAGGGACAATATTTTGTCACCCCTCCACTTT. The chain is built from TRBV6-5 and TRBJ1-6; D might be TRBD1 (6 bases). The CDR3 is 13 amino acids. The germline gives CDR1 MNHEY, CDR2 SVGAGI. Trimming removed 10 bases at V and 10 bases at J, with 17 bases between.

The chain couples TRBV6-5 to TRBJ2-7; D unclear. CDR1 is MNHEY and CDR2 is SVGAGI in the germline V gene. The length of the CDR3 is 13 residues. V lost 5 bases and J 6 bases, leaving 14 bases between the germline ends. CDR3 sequence reads: CASSTPNNGEQYF. As DNA, the CDR3 is TGTGCCAGCAGTACCCCGAACAATGGCGAGCAGTACTTC.

This chain links TRBV12-3 or TRBV12-4 with TRBJ2-7; D possibly corresponds to TRBD1 (6 bases). The CDR3 covers 12 residues. The V end lost 5 bases, the J end lost 12 bases, and 17 bases lay between the germline ends. The CDR3 loop reads CASSRDGGWGYF. Written as DNA, the CDR3 is TGTGCCAGCAGTCGGGATGGGGGCTGGGGGTACTTC.

This sequence joins TRBV10-3 and TRBJ2-2; tentative D call: TRBD2 (6 bases). Per the germline V gene, CDR1 is ENHRY and CDR2 is SYGVKD. The CDR3 consists of 15 residues. Trimming took off 5 bases at V and 5 bases at J, with 15 bases between the two ends. This chain's CDR3 is CAISPGDHGTGELFF. CDR3 in DNA: TGTGCCATCAGTCCGGGGGACCACGGAACCGGGGAGCTGTTTTTT.

This clonotype was observed at least ten times. The V and J genes are TRBV4-1 and TRBJ1-4, with D perhaps TRBD1 (6 bases). Between the trimmed V and J ends, which lost 2 bases and 5 bases, there was a span of 12 bases. CDR1 is MGHRA, CDR2 YSYEKL, per germline. The CDR3 contains 15 residues. Here the CDR3 DNA reads TGCGCCAGCAGCCAACGGGGGCTCGGGAATGAAAAACTGTTTTTT. Residues: CASSQRGLGNEKLFF.

This chain uses TRBV12-3 or TRBV12-4 with TRBJ1-4; D not resolved. The CDR3 length is 13 residues. V was trimmed by 5 bases and J by 10 bases, leaving 14 bases between them. The CDR3 DNA reads as TGTGCCAGCAGTCGGGCGGGAAGTGGAAAACTGTTTTTT. Its protein is CASSRAGSGKLFF.

This clonotype has a single count. The V call is TRBV20-1, the J call TRBJ2-7; tentatively, D is TRBD1 (6 bases). Looked up from germline, CDR1 is DFQATT and CDR2 is SNEGSKA (reference sequence). The V end lost 6 bases, the J end lost 6 bases, and 21 bases lay between the germline ends. This CDR3 is 14 amino acids long. The CDR3 bases are TGCAGTGCCATAACACGACAGGTCGCCGCCGAGCAGTACTTC. Encoded protein: CSAITRQVAAEQYF.

V usage is TRBV10-3 and J usage is TRBJ2-7; a possible D gene is TRBD2 (5 bases). The CDR3 has 13 amino acids. Germline values: CDR1 ENHRY, CDR2 SYGVKD. V was pared by 7 bases and J by 3 bases, with 13 bases between. CDR3 amino acids: CAIKGNSGYEQYF. For the CDR3, the DNA is TGTGCCATCAAAGGGAACAGCGGCTACGAGCAGTACTTC.

This chain connects TRBV7-9 to TRBJ1-1, with TRBD1 identical over 7 bases. The CDR3 loop spans 14 amino acids. Germline loops: CDR1 SEHNR, CDR2 FQNEAQ (reference sequence). With V trimmed by 6 bases and J by 1 base, 5 bases remained unmatched. The CDR3 DNA is TGTGCCAGCAGTCTACAGGGGAAGAACACTGAAGCTTTCTTT. Translation: CASSLQGKNTEAFF.

This clonotype was recorded many times. This chain links TRBV15 with TRBJ1-1, with 9 bases that match TRBD1. Losses at the gene ends were 6 bases for V and 4 bases for J; bases not matched to a gene: 6. The V gene's germline CDR1 is LNHNV and CDR2 YYDKDF (reference sequence). CDR3 length equals 14 residues. The CDR3 loop reads CATSWTGAGTEAFF. The CDR3 DNA follows: TGTGCCACCAGTTGGACAGGGGCCGGCACTGAAGCTTTCTTT.

The chain carries TRBV7-3 and TRBJ1-3; 9 nucleotides match TRBD1. The germline V gene has CDR1 SGHTA and CDR2 FQGTGA. The CDR3 loop spans 12 amino acids. With V trimmed by 5 bases and J by 7 bases, 0 bases remained unmatched. DNA of the CDR3: TGTGCCAGCAGCGGACAGGGGAACACCATATATTTT. This gives the protein CASSGQGNTIYF.

This clonotype has a single count. V gene TRBV7-2 combines with J gene TRBJ1-1; no reliable D call. Trimming took 6 bases from V and 12 from J, leaving 11 bases between them. The CDR3 loop spans 10 amino acids. Germline CDR1 and CDR2: SGHTA and FQGNSA. The CDR3 here is CASSRPGPFF. In DNA form, the CDR3 reads TGTGCCAGCAGTAGACCCGGACCTTTCTTT.

The chain carries TRBV20-1 and TRBJ1-4; unclear D gene. Trimming left V 4 bases short and J 8 bases short, with 11 bases between. CDR3 length: 12 amino acids. In germline, CDR1 is DFQATT, CDR2 SNEGSKA (reference sequence). The CDR3 protein is CSAKSGGEKLFF. The CDR3 nucleotides are TGCAGTGCTAAGAGTGGTGGGGAAAAACTGTTTTTT.